The T cell receptor (beta chain) under discussion was sequenced for a study of Tregs in tolerant kidney transplant recipients. Study information: The nonmyeloablative bone marrow transplants came from related graft donors, with transient mixed chimerism.

This CDR3 has 17 residues. V was pared by 5 bases and J by 0 bases, with 14 bases between. Germline V gives CDR1 MNHEY, CDR2 SMNVEV (reference sequence). The study, taken as a whole, reports: Biological reproducibility was not directly addressed in this study. The most relevant donor-specific Treg TCRbeta repertoire apparently came from expansion with activated donor B cells.

The table lists this clone with a count of one. Its cognate antigen is unknown. Unstimulated Tregs (CD4+CD25+CD127-) and CD4+CD25- non-Tregs were sorted from PBMCs. Repertoires were generated with immunoSEQ multiplex PCR, while TCRdb's copy carries only in-frame clones and drops some. Of 90,000 to 130,000 clones in the sample, 90% were seen once. The genes are TRBV27 and TRBJ2-6, with D perhaps TRBD1 (5 bases). This sequence originates from a human donor who received a combined kidney and bone marrow transplant. The sample in question was CD4+ T cells from blood, obtained before the transplant. The CDR3 loop is CASSSRVALSGANVLTF. The DNA of the CDR3 is TGTGCCAGCAGTAGCAGGGTGGCCCTCTCTGGGGCCAACGTCCTGACTTTC.